Detailed here is one T cell receptor (beta chain). This entry comes from a study of technical replicates of blood from several donors. Generated by immunoSEQ multiplex PCR, the TCRdb table keeps only in-frame clones and is missing some. The table includes 55,000 to 80,000 clones, 92% detected once. V was pared by 2 bases and J by 0 bases, with 14 bases between. Per the germline V gene, CDR1 is MDHEN and CDR2 is SYDVKM. The CDR3 has 17 amino acids. The sample taken for sequencing was T cells isolated from PBMCs. The V gene is TRBV28, the J gene TRBJ1-5; maybe TRBD1 (5 bases). This sequence originates from a human donor in good health. CDR3 residues: CASSLVGRQFSNQPQHF. The DNA for the CDR3 is TGTGCCAGCAGTTTAGTAGGGCGACAGTTTAGCAATCAGCCCCAGCATTTT.